What follows are 9 T cell receptor beta chains derived from one specimen sequenced in a study of regulatory T cells in long-lasting Graves disease. Investigators prepared the TCR beta libraries by applying iRepertoire HTBI primers and Arm-PCR of CDR3 regions. TCRdb analysed the multiplex PCR reads with MiXCR anew, one entry per CDR3 protein. The data contain hundreds of thousands of distinct CDR3 sequences, more than 20% of them singletons. The time point: persistent/refractory GD, antithyroid drugs over 5 years with positive TRAb. Extracted RNA from PBMCs served as the source of the TCR library. Source: peripheral blood mononuclear cells (PBMCs), taken when the disease was refractory, from a patient treated with antithyroid drugs. The receptors come from a female donor with Graves disease.

A few counts support this clonotype. The chain links TRBV5-5 to TRBJ2-7, with 7 bases that match TRBD2. Germline values: CDR1 SGHKS, CDR2 YYEKEE (reference sequence). CDR3 size: 15 residues. Unmatched junction bases numbered 7, after V lost 0 bases and J lost 4 bases. CDR3: CASSLVVGGPYEQYF. CDR3 sequence (DNA): TGTGCCAGCAGCTTGGTCGTGGGAGGGCCGTACGAGCAGTACTTC. The whole variable domain, remainder taken from reference TRBV5-5 and TRBJ2-7, is DAGVTQSPTHLIKTRGQQVTLRCSPISGHKSVSWYQQVLGQGPQFIFQYYEKEERGRGNFPDRFSARQFPNYSSELNVNALLLGDSALYLCASSLVVGGPYEQYFGPGTRLTVT.

This clonotype was recorded a few times. V and J are TRBV7-9 and TRBJ2-6; TRBD2 aligns across 13 bases. Germline V gives CDR1 SEHNR, CDR2 FQNEAQ (reference sequence). V was pared by 5 bases and J by 2 bases, with 12 bases of the junction left unmatched. The CDR3 has 20 residues. CDR3 sequence (DNA): TGTGCCAGCAGCGGGGGGGCGCGGACTAGCGGGAGTGCTGGGGCCAACGTCCTGACTTTC. Encoded protein: CASSGGARTSGSAGANVLTF.

This chain joins TRBV19 and TRBJ2-1; D gene ambiguous. This CDR3 contains 13 residues. From germline, CDR1 is LNHDA and CDR2 SQIVND (reference sequence). Trimming shortened V by 7 bases and J by 1 base, and 8 bases separated the two germline ends. The CDR3 spells CASTDPSYNEQFF. DNA of the CDR3: TGTGCCAGTACTGACCCATCCTACAATGAGCAGTTCTTC.

In this sample, this clonotype turned up a few times. The V call is TRBV29-1, the J call TRBJ2-7; TRBD1 matches 8 bases. Germline-derived CDR1 and CDR2 are SQVTM and ANQGSEA. The V and J ends lost 4 bases and 3 bases, in that order; junction bases with no gene match: 5. The CDR3 has 13 residues. CDR3: CSVVTGGGYEQYF. The CDR3 bases are TGCAGCGTTGTAACAGGGGGAGGCTACGAGCAGTACTTC.

This clonotype has a handful of counts. The chain combines TRBV24-1 with TRBJ2-7, with 7 bases aligning to TRBD2. CDR1 and CDR2 from the germline V gene are KGHDR and SFDVKD. The CDR3 runs to 14 residues. The junction had 9 bases not matched to a gene; V was cut back by 4 bases and J by 7 bases. CDR3: CATSESSMGGEQYF. CDR3 nucleotide sequence: TGTGCCACCAGTGAATCGTCTATGGGGGGGGAGCAGTACTTC.

This clonotype was counted only a few times. This chain uses TRBV6-1 with TRBJ2-2; the D is unclear. CDR3 length: 12 amino acids. From germline, CDR1 is MNHNS and CDR2 SASEGT. Trimming took off 10 bases at V and 5 bases at J, with 11 bases between the two ends. CDR3 sequence reads: CATLRGTGELFF. The CDR3 nucleotides are TGTGCCACTCTCAGAGGAACCGGGGAGCTGTTTTTT.

The rearrangement joins TRBV9 to TRBJ2-5; the match to TRBD2 covers 8 bases. V lost 0 bases, J lost 2 bases, and 3 bases stayed unmatched. The CDR3 extends over 15 amino acids. The V gene's germline CDR1 is SGDLS and CDR2 YYNGEE. The CDR3 protein is CASSVGTSRQETQYF. In DNA form, the CDR3 reads TGTGCCAGCAGCGTAGGGACTAGCCGACAAGAGACCCAGTACTTC.

The chain couples TRBV5-6 to TRBJ2-7, with 11 bases identical to TRBD2. The length of the CDR3 is 17 residues. The J segment lost 3 bases and the V segment lost 0 bases, leaving 8 bases of the junction unmatched. Per the germline V gene, CDR1 is SGHDT and CDR2 is YYEEEE. This CDR3 reads CASSLELAGVLGYEQYF. In DNA form, the CDR3 reads TGTGCCAGCAGCTTGGAACTAGCGGGAGTATTAGGCTACGAGCAGTACTTC.

This clonotype was seen at least ten times. The genes are TRBV28 and TRBJ1-2, with D possibly being TRBD1 (5 bases). V lost 3 bases and J lost 3, with 17 bases in between. The length of the CDR3 is 16 residues. CDR1 and CDR2 from the germline V gene are MDHEN and SYDVKM. This CDR3 is CASSFRGRRGDYGYTF. CDR3 bases: TGTGCCAGCAGTTTTAGGGGCCGTCGCGGAGACTATGGCTACACCTTC.